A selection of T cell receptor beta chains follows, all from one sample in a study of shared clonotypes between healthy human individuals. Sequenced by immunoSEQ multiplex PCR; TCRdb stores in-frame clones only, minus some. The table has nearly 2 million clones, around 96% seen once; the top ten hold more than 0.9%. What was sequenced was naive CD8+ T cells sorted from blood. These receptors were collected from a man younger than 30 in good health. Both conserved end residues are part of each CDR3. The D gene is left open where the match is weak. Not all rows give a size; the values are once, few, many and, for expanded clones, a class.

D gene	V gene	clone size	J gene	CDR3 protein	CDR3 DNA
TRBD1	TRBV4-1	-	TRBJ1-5	CASSHEGQGQPQHF	TGCGCCAGCAGCCATGAGGGACAGGGACAGCCCCAGCATTTT
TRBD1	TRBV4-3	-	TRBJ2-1	CASSPGTGYNEQFF	TGCGCCAGCAGCCCTGGGACAGGATACAATGAGCAGTTCTTC
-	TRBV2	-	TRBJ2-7	CASSEGNNSYEQYF	TGTGCCAGCAGCGAAGGGAACAACTCCTACGAGCAGTACTTC
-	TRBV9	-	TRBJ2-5	CASSVEEDKTQYF	TGTGCCAGCAGCGTAGAGGAAGATAAGACCCAGTACTTC
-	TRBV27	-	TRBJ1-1	CASSLARGTEAFF	TGTGCCAGCAGTTTAGCGAGGGGGACTGAAGCTTTCTTT
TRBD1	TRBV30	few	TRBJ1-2	CAWSAQGDGYTF	TGTGCCTGGAGTGCTCAGGGGGATGGCTACACCTTC
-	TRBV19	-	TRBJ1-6	CASSISGNSPLHF	TGTGCCAGTAGTATTTCGGGGAATTCACCCCTCCACTTT
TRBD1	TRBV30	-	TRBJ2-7	CAWSGTAYYEQYF	TGTGCCTGGTCCGGGACAGCCTACTACGAGCAGTACTTC
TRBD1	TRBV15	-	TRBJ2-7	CATSRGQGVLGEQYF	TGTGCCACCAGCAGAGGCCAGGGGGTTTTGGGCGAGCAGTACTTC
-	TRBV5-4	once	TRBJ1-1	CASSLAYTENTEAFF	TGTGCCAGCAGCTTGGCGTATACTGAGAACACTGAAGCTTTCTTT
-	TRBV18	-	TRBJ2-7	CASSPRGSSSYEQYF	TGTGCCAGCTCACCACGGGGGAGTTCGTCCTACGAGCAGTACTTC
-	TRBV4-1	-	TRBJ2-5	CASSQMVGQETQYF	TGCGCCAGCAGCCAGATGGTGGGACAAGAGACCCAGTACTTC
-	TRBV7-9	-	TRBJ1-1	CASSLPGATEAFF	TGTGCCAGCAGCCTTCCAGGGGCCACTGAAGCTTTCTTT
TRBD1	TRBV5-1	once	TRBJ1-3	CASSLGDRGLGNTIYF	TGCGCCAGCAGCTTGGGCGACAGGGGTCTTGGAAACACCATATATTTT
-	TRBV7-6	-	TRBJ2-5	CASMSVQETQYF	TGTGCTTCAATGAGCGTCCAAGAGACCCAGTACTTC
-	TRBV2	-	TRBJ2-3	CASEGTISGEYRWGTDTQYF	TGTGCCAGTGAGGGCACCATTAGCGGAGAGTACAGATGGGGCACAGATACGCAGTATTTT
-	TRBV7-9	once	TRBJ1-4	CASSLTGSRGPINEKLFF	TGTGCCAGCAGCTTAACGGGGTCGCGGGGACCTATAAATGAAAAACTGTTTTTT
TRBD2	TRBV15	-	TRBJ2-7	CATSSLAGEAYEQYF	TGTGCCACCAGCAGTCTAGCGGGAGAGGCCTACGAGCAGTACTTC
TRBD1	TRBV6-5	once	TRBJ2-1	CASSAWDRANEQFF	TGTGCCAGCAGTGCCTGGGACAGGGCCAATGAGCAGTTCTTC
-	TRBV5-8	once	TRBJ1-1	CASSFRGAVFRNTEAFF	TGTGCCAGCAGCTTTCGGGGGGCGGTTTTTCGGAACACTGAAGCTTTCTTT
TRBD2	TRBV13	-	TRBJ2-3	CASSPRGGGNTDTQYF	TGTGCCAGCAGCCCCCGCGGCGGGGGGAACACAGATACGCAGTATTTT
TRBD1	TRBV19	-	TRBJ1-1	CASSRQGHGTEAFF	TGTGCCAGTAGTAGACAGGGTCACGGCACTGAAGCTTTCTTT
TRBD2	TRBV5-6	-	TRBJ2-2	CASSLAGTSGTGELFF	TGTGCCAGCAGCTTGGCCGGGACTAGCGGGACCGGGGAGCTGTTTTTT
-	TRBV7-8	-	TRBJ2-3	CASSLAPGDTQYF	TGTGCCAGCAGCTTAGCTCCAGGGGATACGCAGTATTTT
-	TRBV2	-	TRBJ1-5	CASSGESNQPQHF	TGTGCCAGCAGTGGGGAGAGCAATCAGCCCCAGCATTTT
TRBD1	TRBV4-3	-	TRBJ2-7	CASSQDRTGGSYEQYF	TGCGCCAGCAGCCAAGACCGGACAGGGGGCTCCTACGAGCAGTACTTC